This section outlines one T cell receptor (beta chain) sequence together with its context. Antigen unknown. The data derive from a study of T cell responses to AZD1222 COVID-19 vaccine. Findings of the study overall: Scientists sampled the repertoires only once the peak T cell response had passed.

Data came from immunoSEQ multiplex PCR; TCRdb stores just in-frame clones and leaves some out. The profile shows approximately 110,000 clones, approximately 90% of them singletons. The receptor was derived from an adult who received the AZD1222 COVID-19 vaccine. The material was peripheral blood, obtained 28 days after the second AZD1222 dose.

CDR3 nucleotides: TGTGCCACCTCAGGTCGACTAGCGGGGAATTACAATGAGCAGTTCTTC. Translated, it gives CATSGRLAGNYNEQFF. The chain employs TRBV7-2 and TRBJ2-1; 11 positions match TRBD2. V dropped 10 bases and J dropped 4; count of bases not matched to a gene: 12. From germline, CDR1 is SGHTA and CDR2 FQGNSA. The CDR3 is made up of 16 amino acids.